This T cell receptor beta chain was captured in a study of identical twins. General study points: A lower insertion count was a feature of abundant cord blood beta clonotypes, with no such feature in memory repertoires. Weaker excess twin sharing was observed in beta out-of-frame sequences.

TCRdb ran MiXCR on the 5' RACE reads and lists one entry per CDR3 protein. This repertoire shows around 490,000 distinct CDR3 sequences, 14% found once; its top ten account for more than 0.8%. The V end was cut by 4 bases, the J end by 3 bases, with 18 bases between. The CDR3 loop spans 16 amino acids. Germline V lookup: CDR1 SGHKS, CDR2 YYEKEE (reference sequence). This clonotype was counted only a few times. The antigen is undetermined. These data also formed part of another study, on yellow fever vaccine responses in identical twins. From that second work: In identical twins, vaccine T cell responses appeared partly shared and partly individual.

Sequencing was carried out using CD4+ T cells sorted from blood. The V and J genes are TRBV5-5 and TRBJ2-3, with D unclear. The clonotype comes from a woman aged 18 to 35 in good health. This chain's CDR3 is CASSIRAPRETDTQYF. The CDR3 DNA reads TGTGCCAGCAGCATCCGGGCCCCCCGAGAAACAGATACGCAGTATTTT.